The following is a TCR beta chain sequence with its context. There are 15 residues in the CDR3. Germline V gene sequence: CDR1 GTSNPN, CDR2 SVGIG (reference sequence). Trimming left V 0 bases short and J 6 bases short, with 14 bases between. The data originate from a study of CD8 T cells in Susac syndrome. RNA in amounts of roughly 0.5 to 1 ug was reverse transcribed with random hexamers. An immunoSEQ multiplex PCR generated amplified TCR beta CDR3 products spanning 54 Vbeta and 13 Jbeta. TCRdb itself ran the immunoSEQ multiplex PCR reads through MiXCR, one entry per CDR3 protein. This sample has approximately 270,000 distinct CDR3 sequences, with roughly 93% found just once.

This TCR was recovered from a human donor with multiple sclerosis. This chain links TRBV30 with TRBJ2-2, with D perhaps matching TRBD2 (6 bases). Sample: CD4+ T cells from PBMCs. The CDR3, as DNA: TGTGCCTGGAGTGTACACCCGGGAGTACCCGGGGAGCTGTTTTTT. Translated: CAWSVHPGVPGELFF.